This TCR beta chain was obtained from a study of blood T cell repertoires in COVID-19. Germline trimming cut 5 bases from V and 2 bases from J; bases unmatched to any gene: 14. Germline assignment: CDR1 SSHAT and CDR2 FNYEAQ (reference sequence). The CDR3 totals 18 residues. Authors' analysis steps: For nucleated cells, counts were estimated from reference gene primer amplification. Repertoires were generated with immunoSEQ multiplex PCR, while TCRdb's copy carries only in-frame clones and drops some. V, J and clone size derive from that table, while D and trimming were established from the DNA sequence. The sample has tens of thousands of clones, approximately 80% seen once.

The source material was peripheral blood. This sequence joins TRBV7-7 and TRBJ2-3; 9 positions match TRBD2. The source is a human donor in a cohort sampled during active COVID-19. CDR3 sequence reads: CASSPGLAPNDATDTQYF. The DNA for the CDR3 is TGTGCCAGCAGCCCCGGACTAGCGCCCAATGATGCCACAGATACGCAGTATTTT.